The T cell receptor (beta chain) described here comes from a study of cytomegalovirus exposure and HLA in healthy donors. The PCR made use of 60 Vbeta and 13 Jbeta primers. TCRdb's table, derived via immunoSEQ multiplex PCR, lists solely in-frame clones and lacks some. Among about 140,000 clones listed, just under 85% were seen once. CDR3 length equals 16 residues. With V trimmed by 0 bases and J by 1 base, 2 bases remained unmatched. Looked up from germline, CDR1 is SGHVS and CDR2 is FNYEAQ. The TCR was taken from a man in his forties in good health and CMV-seropositive. The rearrangement uses TRBV7-6 and TRBJ2-1, with 8 bases that match TRBD1. The sample taken for sequencing was PBMCs. CDR3 loop: CASSLATGVSYNEQFF. In nucleotides, the CDR3 is TGTGCCAGCAGCTTAGCGACAGGGGTGTCCTACAATGAGCAGTTCTTC.